The 27 T cell receptor beta chains below come from one sample, sequenced in a study of blood T cell repertoires in COVID-19. Using immunoSEQ multiplex PCR, the repertoire was profiled, and TCRdb retains in-frame clones only, with some absent. Counted here are over 250,000 clones, 75% to 90% occurring once; the ten biggest clones make up under 9.5%. The material sequenced was PBMCs or T cells enriched from blood (not recorded which). The receptors shown here come from a man between 40 and 49 years old who had recovered from COVID-19.

V and J are TRBV12-5 and TRBJ1-1; 7 bases align to TRBD1. Looked up from germline, CDR1 is LGHNT and CDR2 is FRNRAP. The ends lost 5 bases at V and 3 bases at J; junction bases unmatched: 6. The CDR3 runs to 14 residues. The CDR3 sequence: CASGSGTAYTEAFF. CDR3 bases: TGTGCTAGTGGTAGTGGGACAGCCTACACTGAAGCTTTCTTT.

In the case of this clone: Other DNA sequences in the same sample also yield this CDR3. The chain has TRBV7-8 and TRBJ2-1, with 7 bases that match TRBD2. Germline CDR1 and CDR2: SGHVS and FQNEAQ. There are 13 residues in the CDR3. The V gene end was trimmed by 5 bases and the J gene end by 6 bases; junction bases not matched to a gene: 4. The CDR3 loop reads CASSRLASNEQFF. Written as DNA, the CDR3 is TGTGCCAGCAGCCGACTAGCCTCCAATGAGCAGTTCTTC. The full variable domain, in which reference TRBV7-8 and TRBJ2-1 provide the parts outside the CDR3, is GAGVSQSPRYKVAKRGQDVALRCDPISGHVSLFWYQQALGQGPEFLTYFQNEAQLDKSGLPSDRFFAERPEGSVSTLKIQRTQQEDSAVYLCASSRLASNEQFFGPGTRLTVL.

This sequence joins TRBV5-4 and TRBJ1-2; 11 bases map to TRBD1. Trimming removed 4 bases from V and 3 bases from J; junction bases left unmatched: 8. Per germline, CDR1 SGHNT and CDR2 YYREEE (reference sequence). CDR3 length: 16 residues. In DNA form, the CDR3 reads TGTGCCAGCAGCCCGGCAGGGACAGGGGGAGACTATGGCTACACCTTC. Its protein is CASSPAGTGGDYGYTF.

The V gene is TRBV18, the J gene TRBJ2-7; 10 bases align to TRBD1. The CDR3 is 14 amino acids. V shed 3 bases, J shed 6 bases, and the junction held 5 bases outside the gene matches. The germline V gene encodes CDR1 KGHSH and CDR2 LQKENI. The CDR3 DNA reads as TGTGCCAGCTCACCCTCCGGGACAGGGGTCGAGCAGTACTTC. Translation: CASSPSGTGVEQYF.

In this sample, this clone turned up once. V is TRBV6-5 and J is TRBJ1-1; D is possibly TRBD1 (6 bases). Germline V gene lookup returns CDR1 MNHEY and CDR2 SVGAGI. This CDR3 has 14 residues. Trimming stripped 7 bases from V and 5 bases from J, with 17 bases between. As DNA, the CDR3 is TGTGCCAGCACAGTTCTGGGGGCGCGTACTGAAGCTTTCTTT. Its translation is CASTVLGARTEAFF.

The chain has TRBV28 and TRBJ2-3, with D perhaps matching TRBD1 (5 bases). Germline V gives CDR1 MDHEN, CDR2 SYDVKM. Deletions cut 5 bases from V and 2 bases from J, with 17 bases between. This CDR3 is 16 amino acids long. The CDR3 reads CASSVNSGIPTDTQYF. DNA of the CDR3: TGTGCCAGCAGTGTCAACTCAGGGATACCCACAGATACGCAGTATTTT. Full variable domain (outside the CDR3, taken from reference TRBV28 and TRBJ2-3): DVKVTQSSRYLVKRTGEKVFLECVQDMDHENMFWYRQDPGLGLRLIYFSYDVKMKEKGDIPEGYSVSREKKERFSLILESASTNQTSMYLCASSVNSGIPTDTQYFGPGTRLTVL.

The chain combines TRBV4-1 with TRBJ2-5; D may be TRBD1 (7 bases). The germline V and J ends were trimmed by 2 bases and 5 bases, with 12 bases remaining between them. This CDR3 is 14 amino acids long. Germline CDR1 and CDR2: MGHRA and YSYEKL. This CDR3 reads CASSQNPGGETQYF. DNA of the CDR3: TGCGCCAGCAGCCAAAACCCAGGGGGGGAGACCCAGTACTTC.

The chain employs TRBV6-5 and TRBJ1-6, with 7 bases that match TRBD1. After removal of 0 bases from V and 8 bases from J, the junction contained 7 bases not matched to a gene. Looked up from germline, CDR1 is MNHEY and CDR2 is SVGAGI. This CDR3 comprises 16 residues. The CDR3 spells CASSYSTGILDSPLHF. CDR3 DNA: TGTGCCAGCAGTTACTCGACAGGGATCCTCGATTCACCCCTCCACTTT.

The chain combines TRBV7-9 with TRBJ1-3, with no clear D. Germline V lookup: CDR1 SEHNR, CDR2 FQNEAQ (reference sequence). V dropped 0 bases and J dropped 4 bases, with 7 bases sitting between them. The CDR3 length is 14 residues. The CDR3 region is CASSLAVGGNTIYF. The CDR3 region has the DNA TGTGCCAGCAGCTTAGCAGTTGGCGGAAACACCATATATTTT.

A note on this clone: This sample includes further DNA sequences coding for the same CDR3. The V gene is TRBV6-5, the J gene TRBJ1-1, with D possibly matching TRBD1 (6 bases). Germline V CDR1 and CDR2: MNHEY, SVGAGI. This CDR3 has 13 residues. The V end was cut by 6 bases, the J end by 1 base, with 9 bases between. DNA of the CDR3: TGTGCCAGCAGCCTGACAGGGAACACTGAAGCTTTCTTT. It yields the protein CASSLTGNTEAFF.

This rearrangement joins TRBV4-2 to TRBJ2-1, with 11 bases matching TRBD2. The V gene's germline CDR1 is LGHNA and CDR2 YNFKEQ. V gave up 1 base and J gave up 7 bases; unmatched junction bases: 9. This CDR3 region has 17 residues. The CDR3 region is CASSQGGLAGLRNEQFF. CDR3 in DNA: TGTGCCAGCAGCCAAGGAGGACTAGCGGGTTTGAGGAATGAGCAGTTCTTC.

The chain employs TRBV5-4 and TRBJ2-3; D not certain. V was trimmed by 4 bases and J by 0 bases, leaving 6 bases between them. The V gene's germline CDR1 is SGHNT and CDR2 YYREEE (reference sequence). This CDR3 comprises 13 residues. CDR3 coding DNA: TGTGCCAGCAGCCCTGCGAGCACAGATACGCAGTATTTT. Translation gives CASSPASTDTQYF.

J is TRBJ2-3 and V is TRBV19; possible D gene TRBD2, 5 bases. The germline V gene encodes CDR1 LNHDA and CDR2 SQIVND (reference sequence). CDR3 length: 14 amino acids. V was shortened by 3 bases and J by 1 base, with 8 bases between the two germline ends. CDR3 sequence (DNA): TGTGCCAGTAGTATTAACGGGGGCACAGATACGCAGTATTTT. Translating it yields CASSINGGTDTQYF.

V and J are TRBV28 and TRBJ2-2; TRBD2 aligns across 9 bases. Germline V gene data show CDR1 as MDHEN and CDR2 as SYDVKM. The CDR3 contains 20 residues. V lost 7 bases, J lost 4 bases, and 22 bases stayed unmatched. In nucleotides, the CDR3 is TGTGCCAGCAACCTTAGCGGGGGCCGCTTTCGGTATTTTAGCACCGGGGAGCTGTTTTTT. As protein: CASNLSGGRFRYFSTGELFF.

The V and J genes are TRBV7-6 and TRBJ1-2; tentatively, D is TRBD1 (6 bases). Germline V CDR1 and CDR2: SGHVS, FNYEAQ. V was clipped by 2 bases and J by 4 bases, with 17 bases between them. CDR3 length: 16 amino acids. CDR3 nucleotides: TGTGCCAGCAGCTTATTCGCAGGGGCCACAATCTATGGCTACACCTTC. Protein product: CASSLFAGATIYGYTF.

This chain links TRBV5-4 with TRBJ1-5, with 8 bases lining up with TRBD1. Germline V gives CDR1 SGHNT, CDR2 YYREEE (reference sequence). Losses at the gene ends were 3 bases for V and 4 bases for J; bases not matched to a gene: 9. This CDR3 spans 16 amino acids. The CDR3 nucleotides read TGTGCCAGCAGCTCCGGACCGGGACAGGCTAATCAGCCCCAGCATTTT. Translating gives CASSSGPGQANQPQHF.

J is TRBJ2-1 and V is TRBV19; D remains unclear. Germline CDR1 and CDR2: LNHDA and SQIVND (reference sequence). The CDR3 runs 13 residues. V lost 3 bases and J 9 bases, leaving 12 bases between the germline ends. The CDR3 sequence: CASSIPGFREQFF. In nucleotides, the CDR3 is TGTGCCAGTAGTATCCCCGGGTTCCGTGAGCAGTTCTTC.

This clone occurred a few times. The chain is built from TRBV30 and TRBJ2-2, with 8 nucleotides matching TRBD1. Trimming removed 3 bases from V and 4 bases from J; junction bases left unmatched: 7. The CDR3 has 15 amino acids. The germline V gene encodes CDR1 GTSNPN and CDR2 SVGIG (reference sequence). CDR3: CAWRTGALGTGELFF. The CDR3 region has the DNA TGTGCCTGGAGGACAGGGGCTTTGGGCACCGGGGAGCTGTTTTTT.

The chain recombines TRBV28 with TRBJ2-7; 8 bases match TRBD2. The CDR3 totals 12 residues. Germline V CDR1 and CDR2: MDHEN, SYDVKM. The V gene end was trimmed by 9 bases and the J gene end by 5 bases; junction bases not matched to a gene: 6. As DNA, the CDR3 is TGTGCCAGTCAACTCGGGGGGGACGAGCAGTACTTC. This gives the protein CASQLGGDEQYF.

This clone showed up just once. The rearrangement joins TRBV7-2 to TRBJ2-1; 9 bases line up with TRBD1. J lost 4 bases, V lost 5 bases, and 6 bases had no gene match. The germline V gene has CDR1 SGHTA and CDR2 FQGNSA. CDR3 length: 15 residues. CDR3 sequence (DNA): TGTGCCAGCAGCCCTGGGACAGGGTGGTACAATGAGCAGTTCTTC. This gives the protein CASSPGTGWYNEQFF.

The chain employs TRBV5-6 and TRBJ2-5; TRBD1 aligns across 7 bases. In germline, CDR1 is SGHDT, CDR2 YYEEEE. The CDR3 is made up of 15 amino acids. V gave up 3 bases and J gave up 0 bases; unmatched junction bases: 5. The CDR3 sequence: CASSYLTGYQETQYF. CDR3 nucleotide sequence: TGTGCCAGCAGCTACCTGACAGGGTACCAAGAGACCCAGTACTTC.

This clone was recorded only once. The chain joins TRBV5-5 to TRBJ1-2, with D maybe TRBD1 (5 bases). This CDR3 comprises 14 residues. Deletions cut 1 base from V and 8 bases from J, with 15 bases between. Per the germline V gene, CDR1 is SGHKS and CDR2 is YYEKEE (reference sequence). For the CDR3, the DNA is TGTGCCAGCAGCTTGCAACAGGCGGTAAGCGGCTACACCTTC. It translates to CASSLQQAVSGYTF.

The chain links TRBV7-8 to TRBJ2-5; no clear D. Germline assignment: CDR1 SGHVS and CDR2 FQNEAQ. The CDR3 extends over 11 amino acids. Trimming stripped 5 bases from V and 2 bases from J, with 3 bases between. In DNA, the CDR3 is TGTGCCAGCAGCCCGCAAGAGACCCAGTACTTC. Protein product: CASSPQETQYF.

V gene TRBV28 combines with J gene TRBJ1-2, with 7 bases lining up with TRBD1. J gave up 6 bases and V 10 bases, and 8 bases lay outside the gene matches. Germline values: CDR1 MDHEN, CDR2 SYDVKM. The CDR3 extends over 12 amino acids. The CDR3: CATSDRVDGYTF. The CDR3 DNA sequence: TGTGCCACCTCTGACAGGGTCGATGGCTACACCTTC.

The chain couples TRBV5-4 to TRBJ2-7, with 8 bases lining up with TRBD2. Germline CDR1 is SGHNT and CDR2 is YYREEE (reference sequence). CDR3 length: 17 amino acids. Trimming at V came to 4 bases and at J to 5 bases, leaving 17 bases not matched to a gene. The CDR3 sequence is CASSPSPGGAQLDEQYF. Here the CDR3 DNA reads TGTGCCAGCAGCCCCTCCCCCGGGGGGGCCCAACTCGACGAGCAGTACTTC.

The V call is TRBV2, the J call TRBJ1-4; the D gene is possibly TRBD1 (6 bases). This CDR3 region has 14 residues. The germline V gene encodes CDR1 SNHLY and CDR2 FYNNEI. Trimming left V 10 bases short and J 3 bases short, with 15 bases between. For the CDR3, the DNA is TGTGCCACCGAAGGACAGATTTCTAATGAAAAACTGTTTTTT. Translation gives CATEGQISNEKLFF.

V gene TRBV6-5 combines with J gene TRBJ2-3; no reliable D call. This CDR3 has 13 amino acids. The germline V gene encodes CDR1 MNHEY and CDR2 SVGAGI. The V and J ends lost 2 bases and 4 bases respectively, with 7 bases between them. CDR3 nucleotides: TGTGCCAGCAGTTACCGAGTGGCAGATACGCAGTATTTT. Its translation: CASSYRVADTQYF.